Listed here are 12 T cell receptor beta chains from one sample, sequenced in a study of blood T cells in healthy people across ages. A J-beta primer mix and a sample-barcoded 5' primer were used in a second PCR of roughly 6 to 11 cycles. One entry per CDR3 protein, called by TCRdb with MiXCR from the 5' RACE reads. Of roughly 860,000 distinct CDR3 sequences listed, approximately 67% are singletons. Sequencing was done on a sample of blood. The origin of the receptors is a man younger than 40 in good health.

The genes are TRBV28 and TRBJ1-2, with 9 nucleotides matching TRBD1. Germline V CDR1 and CDR2: MDHEN, SYDVKM. This CDR3 is 17 amino acids long. V lost 4 bases, J lost 0 bases, and 9 bases stayed unmatched. The CDR3 spells CASSSPGTGLTNYGYTF. In DNA, the CDR3 is TGTGCCAGCAGTTCCCCCGGGACAGGGCTTACTAACTATGGCTACACCTTC.

The chain employs TRBV7-6 and TRBJ2-1; no definite D call. The V and J ends lost 5 bases and 8 bases respectively, with 16 bases between them. CDR1 and CDR2 (germline): SGHVS, FNYEAQ. The CDR3 length is 14 residues. The DNA for the CDR3 is TGTGCCAGCAGCCCAATGGCTAGTCAGTATGAGCAGTTCTTC. This codes for CASSPMASQYEQFF.

This clonotype has only a few counts. V is TRBV4-3 and J is TRBJ1-5; D perhaps matches TRBD1 (6 bases). Germline assignment: CDR1 LGHNA and CDR2 YSLEER. The V end was cut by 0 bases, the J end by 2 bases, with 11 bases between. The CDR3 totals 16 residues. As DNA, the CDR3 is TGCGCCAGCAGCCAAGAATTCCACAGGGGCAATCAGCCCCAGCATTTT. Its protein is CASSQEFHRGNQPQHF.

This clonotype was seen a handful of times. The chain links TRBV29-1 to TRBJ2-7, with 10 nucleotides matching TRBD1. The CDR3 consists of 15 residues. Germline loops: CDR1 SQVTM, CDR2 ANQGSEA. Trimming at V came to 5 bases and at J to 7 bases, leaving 14 bases not matched to a gene. The CDR3 loop reads CSVSPGTGASGEQYF. CDR3 nucleotide sequence: TGCAGCGTTTCTCCCGGGACAGGGGCCTCTGGGGAGCAGTACTTC.

This clonotype has just a few counts. The rearrangement links TRBV18 to TRBJ2-7; 7 positions agree with TRBD1. Germline loops: CDR1 KGHSH, CDR2 LQKENI. Germline trimming cut 5 bases from V and 2 bases from J; bases unmatched to any gene: 9. This CDR3 region has 15 residues. The CDR3 sequence is CASSSDTGATYEQYF. In DNA form, the CDR3 reads TGTGCCAGCTCATCGGACACAGGGGCCACCTACGAGCAGTACTTC.

The chain recombines TRBV4-3 with TRBJ2-1; tentatively, D is TRBD1 or TRBD2 (5 bases each). Germline-derived CDR1 and CDR2 are LGHNA and YSLEER. With 0 bases removed from V and 5 bases from J, the gap between germline ends came to 20 bases. This CDR3 region has 18 residues. CDR3 DNA sequence: TGCGCCAGCAGCCAAGATGGGGCCGGGCCCTGGGGACACAATGAGCAGTTCTTC. Amino acids: CASSQDGAGPWGHNEQFF.

This clonotype appeared a few times. This chain joins TRBV30 and TRBJ1-2, with TRBD1 matching over 10 bases. Germline V gene lookup returns CDR1 GTSNPN and CDR2 SVGIG (reference sequence). The CDR3 runs 15 residues. V trimming: 7 bases; J trimming: 8 bases; junction bases outside the gene matches: 16. In DNA form, the CDR3 reads TGTGCCTCCACGTCAGGGACAGGGGAGGGAGGAGGCTACACCTTC. It specifies CASTSGTGEGGGYTF.

This clonotype was found once. The genes are TRBV4-3 and TRBJ2-4, with TRBD1 identical over 9 bases. Judging by the DNA end, TRBJ2-7 fits better; the J call may be wrong. This CDR3 has 15 amino acids. Looked up from germline, CDR1 is LGHNA and CDR2 is YSLEER. The CDR3 region has the DNA TGCGCCAGCAGCCATCGTGGGACAGGGCCCTACGAGCAGTACTTC. This gives the protein CASSHRGTGPYEQYF.

This clonotype showed up just a few times. The chain has TRBV12-3 or TRBV12-4 and TRBJ2-1; possible D gene TRBD1, 6 bases. V lost 7 bases, J lost 2 bases, and 9 bases lay in between. The CDR3 is 13 amino acids. The CDR3 loop is CASIRGTYNEQFF. For the CDR3, the DNA is TGTGCCAGCATCAGGGGAACCTACAATGAGCAGTTCTTC.

This CDR3 is CASSVAGQAETQYF. The CDR3 DNA is TGTGCCAGCAGCGTAGCGGGACAGGCGGAGACCCAGTACTTC. The gene calls are TRBV9 and TRBJ2-5; 8 bases are a match to TRBD1. Germline assignment: CDR1 SGDLS and CDR2 YYNGEE. With V trimmed by 0 bases and J by 5 bases, 3 bases remained unmatched. CDR3 length: 14 residues.

V is TRBV6-5 and J is TRBJ2-7; TRBD1 might be the D (6 bases). Germline V CDR1 and CDR2: MNHEY, SVGAGI. Trimming removed 6 bases from V and 1 base from J, with 16 bases in between. The CDR3 is 15 residues long. CDR3 bases: TGTGCCAGCAGCGCCTATCCGGACAGTTCCTACGAGCAGTACTTC. Translation: CASSAYPDSSYEQYF.

The chain joins TRBV6-2 or TRBV6-3 to TRBJ2-3; D remains ambiguous. V gave up 0 bases and J gave up 2 bases, with 18 bases separating them. Germline V lookup: CDR1 MNHEY, CDR2 SVGEGT. The CDR3 spans 18 residues. The CDR3 loop reads CASSYSPGQPPTTDTQYF. The CDR3 DNA reads as TGTGCCAGCAGTTACTCGCCTGGTCAGCCACCAACCACAGATACGCAGTATTTT.